Included here is one T cell receptor (beta chain) sequence, with context. The sample originates from a study of PD-L1 blockade in urothelial cancer. In the study overall: When patients started atezolizumab in about 2014, it was given at 1,200 mg intravenously every 3 weeks. Patients with male sex and bladder-origin urothelial cancer accounted for about 85% of the roughly 30 enrolled. Blood analysis occurred 3 weeks (second dose) and 6 weeks after treatment start.

CDR3 length: 14 amino acids. V lost 6 bases to trimming and J lost 0 bases; unmatched junction nucleotides: 5. Looked up from germline, CDR1 is SQVTM and CDR2 is ANQGSEA. Time point noted: pretreatment peripheral blood. The templates were synthetic TCR analogs, and they were spiked into each PCR. Only in-frame clones appear in the TCRdb table, and some are missing; sequencing was by immunoSEQ multiplex PCR. This table holds fewer than 75,000 clones, roughly 88% found once. The source of this sequence is a man in his 70s with urothelial cancer. Source: PBMCs, taken around atezolizumab (anti-PD-L1) treatment. The chain uses TRBV29-1 and TRBJ2-1, with 7 nucleotides matching TRBD2. This CDR3 is CSVIAGSSYNEQFF. CDR3 in DNA: TGCAGCGTAATAGCGGGTAGCTCCTACAATGAGCAGTTCTTC.